This T cell receptor (beta chain) stems from a study of graft-versus-host responses after intestinal transplantation. Sequenced by immunoSEQ multiplex PCR; TCRdb stores in-frame clones only, minus some. The profile shows roughly 100,000 clones, roughly 93% of them singletons. The V gene lost 6 bases and the J gene lost 6 bases, with 15 bases spanning the gap. Germline CDR1 MNHNY, CDR2 SVGAGI (reference sequence). This CDR3 spans 14 amino acids. For this clone: The antigen is unknown.

V gene TRBV6-6 combines with J gene TRBJ1-5; D gene uncertain. Sequencing used unstimulated CD8+ T cells sorted from spleen or lymph node cells, obtained before intestinal transplant. The receptor was derived from a human donor who received an intestinal transplant. Here the CDR3 reads CASRFRAGGQPQHF. The CDR3 coding sequence is TGTGCCAGCAGGTTTAGGGCAGGCGGTCAGCCCCAGCATTTT.